A selection of T cell receptor beta chains follows, all from one sample in a study of cytomegalovirus exposure and HLA in healthy donors. Assay used: immunoSEQ multiplex PCR; TCRdb lists only in-frame clones, some missing. The sample gives under 150,000 clones, about nine tenths of which show up once; 0.69% is in the top ten. Source material: PBMCs. The receptor source for this set is a man aged 18 to 30 in good health and CMV-seronegative. CDR3s include the opening cysteine and the closing phenylalanine or tryptophan. The order of the fields is D gene, V gene, clone size, J gene, CDR3 DNA, CDR3 protein. D genes are given only for firm matches. Clone size is given for some rows only: seen once, a few or many times, or a class if the clone is expanded.

>-|TRBV5-1|-|TRBJ2-3
TGCGCCAGCAGCCTGGTCGCAGGGACAGATACGCAGTATTTT
CASSLVAGTDTQYF
>-|TRBV15|-|TRBJ1-2
TGTGCCACCAGCAGCCTTAGCAGCAGCCACTATGGCTACACCTTC
CATSSLSSSHYGYTF
>-|TRBV6-5|-|TRBJ1-1
TGTGCCAGCAGTTACTTGGCGATGGGGAGCACTGAAGCTTTCTTT
CASSYLAMGSTEAFF
>-|TRBV9|-|TRBJ1-1
TGTGCCAGCAGCGTTGCAGGGGTGAACACTGAAGCTTTCTTT
CASSVAGVNTEAFF
>TRBD1|TRBV5-1|few|TRBJ1-2
TGCGCCACCACAGGGGGCAGTGGCTACACCTTC
CATTGGSGYTF
>TRBD1|TRBV30|few|TRBJ1-6
TGTGCCTGGTGGGTGGCCGGGACAGGAGGAATCTCCTATAATTCACCCCTCCACTTT
CAWWVAGTGGISYNSPLHF
>-|TRBV5-6|-|TRBJ1-2
TGTGCCAGCAGGTGGAGGCAGAACCTATCCGGCTACACCTTC
CASRWRQNLSGYTF
>-|TRBV7-6|-|TRBJ2-1
TGTGCCAGCAGCGACAGACAGTACAATGAGCAGTTCTTC
CASSDRQYNEQFF
>-|TRBV30|-|TRBJ2-3
TGTGCCTGGAGCCCCCTAATTAGCCGCACAGATACGCAGTATTTT
CAWSPLISRTDTQYF
>TRBD1|TRBV18|-|TRBJ1-1
TGTGCCAGCTCACCCCGACAGGGAGTAGCTTTCTTT
CASSPRQGVAFF
>-|TRBV7-8|-|TRBJ2-2
TGTGCCAGCAGCTCGGGGTTTGCCCCCACCGGGGAGCTGTTTTTT
CASSSGFAPTGELFF
>TRBD1|TRBV5-4|-|TRBJ2-5
TGTGCCAGCAGTACAGACAGGGTTAAAGAGACCCAGTACTTC
CASSTDRVKETQYF
>-|TRBV11-2|-|TRBJ2-5
TGTGCCAGCAGCCCCACTAGGTCTAGGGAGACCCAGTACTTC
CASSPTRSRETQYF
>TRBD2|TRBV5-1|-|TRBJ2-1
TGCGCCAGCACCAGCGGGGGATACAATGAGCAGTTCTTC
CASTSGGYNEQFF
>TRBD2|TRBV19|-|TRBJ2-1
TGTGCCAGTAGATTCCTGGCTAGCGGATCCTACAATGAGCAGTTCTTC
CASRFLASGSYNEQFF
>-|TRBV27|-|TRBJ2-1
TGTGCCAGCAGTTCCCGGGACACCTACAATGAGCAGTTCTTC
CASSSRDTYNEQFF
>TRBD1|TRBV9|-|TRBJ2-1
TGTGCCAGCAGCCTACTGGGACAGGGTGGCAGGAATGAGCAGTTCTTC
CASSLLGQGGRNEQFF
>-|TRBV6-6|-|TRBJ2-3
TGTGCCAGCAGACGCCTAGAGGATACGCAGTATTTT
CASRRLEDTQYF
>-|TRBV6-5|once|TRBJ2-5
TGTGCCAGCAGTTACTACGAACTCGGGACCCAGTACTTC
CASSYYELGTQYF
>TRBD1|TRBV4-3|-|TRBJ2-4
TGCGCCAGCAGCCAAGGAACAGGGGGCGCAAGGGTCAAAAACATTCAGTACTTC
CASSQGTGGARVKNIQYF
>-|TRBV6-5|-|TRBJ1-2
TGTGCCAGCAACCAGGGAACGAATAACTATGGCTACACCTTC
CASNQGTNNYGYTF
>-|TRBV6-6|-|TRBJ2-5
TGTGCCAGCGGACCGGAGGGGGAGACCCAGTACTTC
CASGPEGETQYF
>TRBD2|TRBV5-1|-|TRBJ2-7
TGCGCCAGCACCGGAACGGGACTAGCGAACGAGCAGTACTTC
CASTGTGLANEQYF
>-|TRBV7-8|-|TRBJ1-1
TGTGCCAGCAGCTCCCGGTCTTTGCGGATGAACACTGAAGCTTTCTTT
CASSSRSLRMNTEAFF
>TRBD2|TRBV5-1|-|TRBJ2-1
TGCGCCAGCATGGCAGGACTAGCGACGAGCTCCTACAATGAGCAGTTCTTC
CASMAGLATSSYNEQFF
>TRBD1|TRBV6-5|-|TRBJ2-2
TGTGCCAGCAGTTCGACAGGGGAGAAAACCGGGGAGCTGTTTTTT
CASSSTGEKTGELFF
>-|TRBV6-6|-|TRBJ2-3
TGTGCCAGCAGTTACAGCCCACAGGGCAGCACAGATACGCAGTATTTT
CASSYSPQGSTDTQYF
>TRBD1|TRBV11-2|-|TRBJ2-3
TGTGCCAGCAGCCGGGACAGGGGTAGCACAGATACGCAGTATTTT
CASSRDRGSTDTQYF
>TRBD2|TRBV6-5|-|TRBJ2-1
TGTGCCGTACGGACTAGCGGGAATGAGCAGTTCTTC
CAVRTSGNEQFF
>-|TRBV30|-|TRBJ2-3
TGTGCCTGGAGTGTTGGCAGGGAAACAGATACGCAGTATTTT
CAWSVGRETDTQYF
>-|TRBV5-4|once|TRBJ2-6
TGTGCCAGCAGCTTGCCAGGGGAAGGGGCCAACGTCCTGACTTTC
CASSLPGEGANVLTF
>-|TRBV2|once|TRBJ1-2
TGTGCCAGCAGTGAGCCGCAGGAACGACGTAGAGGCTACACCTTC
CASSEPQERRRGYTF